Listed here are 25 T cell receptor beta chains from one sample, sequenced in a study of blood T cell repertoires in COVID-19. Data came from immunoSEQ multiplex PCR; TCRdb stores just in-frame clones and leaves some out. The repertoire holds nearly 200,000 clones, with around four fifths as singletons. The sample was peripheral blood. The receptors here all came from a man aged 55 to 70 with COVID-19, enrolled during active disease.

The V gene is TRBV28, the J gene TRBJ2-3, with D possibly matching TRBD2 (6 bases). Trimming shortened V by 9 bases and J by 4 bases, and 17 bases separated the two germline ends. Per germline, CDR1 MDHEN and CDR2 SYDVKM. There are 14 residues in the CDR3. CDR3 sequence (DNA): TGTGCCAGTCTCTCGGCGGGGTTGGCAGATACGCAGTATTTT. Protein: CASLSAGLADTQYF.

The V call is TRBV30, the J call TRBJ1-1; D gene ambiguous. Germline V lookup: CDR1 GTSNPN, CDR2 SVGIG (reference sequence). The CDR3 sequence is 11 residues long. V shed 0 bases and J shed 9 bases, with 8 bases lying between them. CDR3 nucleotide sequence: TGTGCCTGGAGTGTTGTAACAAAAGCTTTCTTT. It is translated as CAWSVVTKAFF.

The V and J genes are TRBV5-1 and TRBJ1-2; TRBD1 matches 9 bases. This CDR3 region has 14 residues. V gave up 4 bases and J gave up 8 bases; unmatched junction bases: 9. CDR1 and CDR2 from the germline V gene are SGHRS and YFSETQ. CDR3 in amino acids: CASSTGQGVTGYTF. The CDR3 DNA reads TGCGCCAGCAGCACGGGACAGGGAGTTACAGGCTACACCTTC.

This CDR3 reads CASSAGTGGAWYGYTF. Here the CDR3 DNA reads TGTGCCAGTAGTGCCGGGACAGGGGGCGCATGGTATGGCTACACCTTC. The rearrangement uses TRBV19 and TRBJ1-2; 12 positions agree with TRBD1. The CDR3 spans 16 residues. Germline V gene sequence: CDR1 LNHDA, CDR2 SQIVND (reference sequence). With 5 bases clipped from V and 5 bases from J, the junction kept 9 bases outside the gene matches.

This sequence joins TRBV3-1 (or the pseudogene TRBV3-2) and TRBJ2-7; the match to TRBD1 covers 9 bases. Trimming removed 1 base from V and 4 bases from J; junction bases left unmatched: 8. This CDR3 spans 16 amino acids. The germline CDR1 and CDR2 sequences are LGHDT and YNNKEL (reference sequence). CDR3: CASSQVGNRGLYEQYF. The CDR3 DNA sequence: TGTGCCAGCAGCCAAGTTGGGAACAGGGGGCTATACGAGCAGTACTTC.

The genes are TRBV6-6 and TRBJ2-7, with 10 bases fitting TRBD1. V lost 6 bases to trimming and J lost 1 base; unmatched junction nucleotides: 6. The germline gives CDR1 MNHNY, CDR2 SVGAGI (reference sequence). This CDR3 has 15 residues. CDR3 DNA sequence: TGTGCCAGCAGCCGGGACAGGGGCTCTTCCTACGAGCAGTACTTC. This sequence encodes CASSRDRGSSYEQYF.

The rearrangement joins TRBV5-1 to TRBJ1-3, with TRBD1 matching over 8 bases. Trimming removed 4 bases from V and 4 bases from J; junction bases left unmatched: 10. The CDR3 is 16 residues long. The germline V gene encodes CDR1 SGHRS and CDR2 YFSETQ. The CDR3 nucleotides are TGCGCCAGCAGCCCGCAGGGGGCTTTAGGAGGAAACACCATATATTTT. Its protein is CASSPQGALGGNTIYF.

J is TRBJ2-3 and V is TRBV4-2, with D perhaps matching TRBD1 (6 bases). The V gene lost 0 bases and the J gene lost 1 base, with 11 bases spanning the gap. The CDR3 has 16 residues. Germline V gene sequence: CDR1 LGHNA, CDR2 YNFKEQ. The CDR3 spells CASSQDGPGGTDTQYF. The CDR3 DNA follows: TGTGCCAGCAGCCAAGATGGGCCAGGGGGCACAGATACGCAGTATTTT.

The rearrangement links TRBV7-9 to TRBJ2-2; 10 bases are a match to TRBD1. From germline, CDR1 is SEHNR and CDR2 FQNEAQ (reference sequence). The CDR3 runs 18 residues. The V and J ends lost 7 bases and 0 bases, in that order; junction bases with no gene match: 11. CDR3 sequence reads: CASTMLIGTGANTGELFF. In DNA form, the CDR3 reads TGTGCCAGCACCATGCTTATTGGGACAGGGGCGAACACCGGGGAGCTGTTTTTT.

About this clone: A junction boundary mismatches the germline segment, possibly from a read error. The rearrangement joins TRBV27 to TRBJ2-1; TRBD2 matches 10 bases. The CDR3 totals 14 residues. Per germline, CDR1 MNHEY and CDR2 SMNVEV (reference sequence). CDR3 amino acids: CASCPAGGFNGQFF. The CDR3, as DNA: TGTGCCAGCTGTCCAGCGGGAGGGTTCAATGGGCAGTTCTTC.

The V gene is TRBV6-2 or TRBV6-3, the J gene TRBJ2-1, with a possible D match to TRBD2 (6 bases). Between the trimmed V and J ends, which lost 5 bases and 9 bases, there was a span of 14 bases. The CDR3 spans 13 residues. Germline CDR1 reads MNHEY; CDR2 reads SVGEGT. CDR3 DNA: TGTGCCAGCAGTCCCAGGGTGGGAGGTGAGCAGTTCTTC. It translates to CASSPRVGGEQFF.

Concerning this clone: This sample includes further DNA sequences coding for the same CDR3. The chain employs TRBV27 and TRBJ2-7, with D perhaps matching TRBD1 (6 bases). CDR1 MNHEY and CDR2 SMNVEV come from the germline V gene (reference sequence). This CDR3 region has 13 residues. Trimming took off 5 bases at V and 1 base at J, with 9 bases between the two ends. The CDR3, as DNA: TGTGCCAGCAGTCCAGGACAGTCCTACGAGCAGTACTTC. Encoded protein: CASSPGQSYEQYF.

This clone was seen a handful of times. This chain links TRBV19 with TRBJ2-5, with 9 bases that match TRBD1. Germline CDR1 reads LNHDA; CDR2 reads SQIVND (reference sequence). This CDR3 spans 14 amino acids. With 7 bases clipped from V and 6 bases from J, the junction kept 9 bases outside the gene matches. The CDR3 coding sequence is TGTGCCAGTACCGTTACAGGGGGCGGGCAGACCCAGTACTTC. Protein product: CASTVTGGGQTQYF.

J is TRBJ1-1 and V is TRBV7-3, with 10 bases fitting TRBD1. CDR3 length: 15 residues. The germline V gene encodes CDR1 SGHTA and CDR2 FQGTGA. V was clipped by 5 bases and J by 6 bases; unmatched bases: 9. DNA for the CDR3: TGTGCCAGCAGCGATCGACAGGGGGCGCCGGCTGAAGCTTTCTTT. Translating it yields CASSDRQGAPAEAFF. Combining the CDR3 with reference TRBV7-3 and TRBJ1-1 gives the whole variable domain GAGVSQTPSNKVTEKGKYVELRCDPISGHTALYWYRQSLGQGPEFLIYFQGTGAADDSGLPNDRFFAVRPEGSVSTLKIQRTERGDSAVYLCASSDRQGAPAEAFFGQGTRLTVV.

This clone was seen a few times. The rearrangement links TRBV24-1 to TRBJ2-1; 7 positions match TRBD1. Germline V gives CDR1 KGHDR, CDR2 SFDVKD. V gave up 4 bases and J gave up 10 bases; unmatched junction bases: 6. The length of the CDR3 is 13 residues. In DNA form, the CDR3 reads TGTGCCACCAGTGAACACACAGGGGAAGAGCAGTTCTTC. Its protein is CATSEHTGEEQFF.

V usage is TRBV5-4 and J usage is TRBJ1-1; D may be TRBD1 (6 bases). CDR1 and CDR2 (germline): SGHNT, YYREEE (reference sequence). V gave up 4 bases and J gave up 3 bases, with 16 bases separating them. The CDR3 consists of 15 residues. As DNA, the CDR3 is TGTGCCAGCAGCGCGTTAACAGGGTGGGACACTGAAGCTTTCTTT. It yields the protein CASSALTGWDTEAFF.

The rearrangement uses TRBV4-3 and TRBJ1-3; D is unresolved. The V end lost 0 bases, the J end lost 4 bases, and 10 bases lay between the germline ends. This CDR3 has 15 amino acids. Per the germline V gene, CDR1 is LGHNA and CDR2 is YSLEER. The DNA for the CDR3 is TGCGCCAGCAGCCAAGATGGGGAGTCGGGAAACACCATATATTTT. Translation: CASSQDGESGNTIYF.

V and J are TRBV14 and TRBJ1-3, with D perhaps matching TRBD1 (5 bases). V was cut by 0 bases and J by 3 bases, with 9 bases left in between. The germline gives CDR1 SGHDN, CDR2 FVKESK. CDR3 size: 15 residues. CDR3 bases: TGTGCCAGCAGCCAAGATTCAGGGATTGGAAACACCATATATTTT. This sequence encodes CASSQDSGIGNTIYF.

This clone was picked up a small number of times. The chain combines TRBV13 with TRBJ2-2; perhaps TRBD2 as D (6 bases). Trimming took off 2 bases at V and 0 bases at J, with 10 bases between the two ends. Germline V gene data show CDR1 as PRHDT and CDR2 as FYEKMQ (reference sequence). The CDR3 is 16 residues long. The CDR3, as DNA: TGTGCCAGCAGCTTAAGGGGACTCACGAACACCGGGGAGCTGTTTTTT. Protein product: CASSLRGLTNTGELFF.

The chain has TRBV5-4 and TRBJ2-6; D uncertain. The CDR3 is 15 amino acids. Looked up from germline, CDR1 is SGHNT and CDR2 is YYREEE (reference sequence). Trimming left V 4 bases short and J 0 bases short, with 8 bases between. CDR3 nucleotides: TGTGCCAGCAGCCCGGAGATCTCTGGGGCCAACGTCCTGACTTTC. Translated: CASSPEISGANVLTF. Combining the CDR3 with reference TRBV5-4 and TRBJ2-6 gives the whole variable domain ETGVTQSPTHLIKTRGQQVTLRCSSQSGHNTVSWYQQALGQGPQFIFQYYREEENGRGNFPPRFSGLQFPNYSSELNVNALELDDSALYLCASSPEISGANVLTFGAGSRLTVL.

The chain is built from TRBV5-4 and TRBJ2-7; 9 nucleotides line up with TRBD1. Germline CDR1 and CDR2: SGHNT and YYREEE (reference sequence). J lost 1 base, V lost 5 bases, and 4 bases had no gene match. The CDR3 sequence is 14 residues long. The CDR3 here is CASRPGTGSYEQYF. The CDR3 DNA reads TGTGCCAGCAGGCCCGGGACAGGGTCCTACGAGCAGTACTTC.

The CDR3 here is CASSLMGTAFYGYTF. In DNA, the CDR3 is TGTGCCAGCAGTCTAATGGGGACAGCCTTTTATGGCTACACCTTC. J is TRBJ1-2 and V is TRBV6-5; TRBD1 aligns across 7 bases. This CDR3 has 15 residues. Germline CDR1 MNHEY, CDR2 SVGAGI. With V trimmed by 5 bases and J by 5 bases, 11 bases remained unmatched.

The CDR3 coding sequence is TGTGCCAGCAGCCGGGGGGGTAGGGATTCACCCCTCCACTTT. The encoded protein is CASSRGGRDSPLHF. The rearrangement joins TRBV5-6 to TRBJ1-6; tentative D call: TRBD1 (5 bases). Per the germline V gene, CDR1 is SGHDT and CDR2 is YYEEEE. CDR3 length: 14 amino acids. V was trimmed by 4 bases and J by 8 bases, leaving 13 bases between them.

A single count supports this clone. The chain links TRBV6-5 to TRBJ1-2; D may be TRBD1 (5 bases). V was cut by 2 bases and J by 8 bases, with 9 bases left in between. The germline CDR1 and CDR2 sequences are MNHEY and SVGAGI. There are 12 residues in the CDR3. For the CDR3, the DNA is TGTGCCAGCAGTTACACAGGATCCGGCTACACCTTC. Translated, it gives CASSYTGSGYTF.

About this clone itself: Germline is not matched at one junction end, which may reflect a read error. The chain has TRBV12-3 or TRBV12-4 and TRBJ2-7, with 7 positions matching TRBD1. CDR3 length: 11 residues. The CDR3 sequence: CASRLQGRIVF. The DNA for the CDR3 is TGTGCCAGCAGACTACAGGGGCGGATTGTTTTC.